Listed below are T cell receptor beta chains from one sample, sequenced in a study of CD8+ T cells in alopecia areata. Libraries were prepared by immunoSEQ multiplex PCR; TCRdb keeps only in-frame clonotypes and omits some of them. This table has about 91,000 clones, roughly two fifths appearing once. The source material was CD4+ T cells sorted from blood. The receptor set was obtained from a human donor with alopecia areata. Each CDR3 is given with its conserved first and last residue. A D gene is named only where the DNA matches it firmly. Not all rows give a size; the values are once, few, many and, for expanded clones, a class.

NA	TRBV29-1	NA	TRBJ1-2	CSVSSGTYYGYTF	TGCAGCGTTTCCTCCGGGACATACTATGGCTACACCTTC
few	TRBV2	NA	TRBJ2-3	CASNSPRTDTQYF	TGTGCCAGCAACTCCCCAAGGACAGATACGCAGTATTTT
NA	TRBV5-4	NA	TRBJ1-1	CASSLVGVNTEAFF	TGTGCCAGCAGCTTGGTTGGGGTGAACACTGAAGCTTTCTTT
NA	TRBV6-6	NA	TRBJ2-1	CASSYPPFNPDNEQFF	TGTGCCAGCAGTTACCCCCCCTTCAATCCGGACAATGAGCAGTTCTTC
once	TRBV5-4	NA	TRBJ2-5	CASSFVQGETQYF	TGTGCCAGCAGCTTTGTTCAGGGGGAGACCCAGTACTTC
few	TRBV4-1	NA	TRBJ2-5	CASSRRDQETQYF	TGCGCCAGCAGCCGGCGGGATCAAGAGACCCAGTACTTC
few	TRBV29-1	TRBD1	TRBJ2-3	CSSSGTGTTDTQYF	TGCAGCTCGTCCGGGACAGGGACCACAGATACGCAGTATTTT
NA	TRBV30	TRBD1	TRBJ1-6	CAWARSGTGILNSPLHF	TGTGCCTGGGCGAGATCCGGGACAGGGATACTAAATTCACCCCTCCACTTT
NA	TRBV30	TRBD1	TRBJ2-7	CAWATGLGVVGEQYF	TGTGCCTGGGCGACAGGGCTGGGGGTTGTCGGCGAGCAGTACTTC
NA	TRBV30	TRBD1	TRBJ2-7	CAWSPGDRATQYF	TGTGCCTGGAGTCCCGGGGACAGGGCCACTCAGTACTTC
few	TRBV2	NA	TRBJ2-3	CASSEAGPARSFTDTQYF	TGTGCCAGCAGTGAAGCCGGGCCCGCCCGATCTTTCACAGATACGCAGTATTTT
NA	TRBV6-5	NA	TRBJ2-1	CASSYGGSSNEQFF	TGTGCCAGCAGTTACGGAGGCAGTAGCAATGAGCAGTTCTTC
NA	TRBV7-2	NA	TRBJ2-5	CASSLARQGLETQYF	TGTGCCAGCAGCTTAGCACGGCAGGGTCTCGAGACCCAGTACTTC
NA	TRBV30	TRBD1	TRBJ2-5	CAWSPDRGETQYF	TGTGCCTGGAGTCCTGACAGGGGAGAGACCCAGTACTTC
NA	TRBV29-1	NA	TRBJ2-1	CSVDFGAYNEQFF	TGCAGCGTTGATTTCGGGGCCTACAATGAGCAGTTCTTC
few	TRBV29-1	NA	TRBJ2-7	CSVGGAAGEQYF	TGCAGCGTTGGGGGGGCGGCGGGTGAGCAGTACTTC
NA	TRBV29-1	NA	TRBJ2-7	CSVADGAYEQYF	TGCAGCGTTGCAGACGGAGCCTACGAGCAGTACTTC
few	TRBV29-1	TRBD2	TRBJ2-2	CSVISGGFSGELFF	TGCAGCGTGATTAGCGGGGGGTTTAGCGGGGAGCTGTTTTTT
few	TRBV2	NA	TRBJ1-4	CASSLDRAANEKLFF	TGTGCCAGCAGTCTAGACCGGGCGGCTAATGAAAAACTGTTTTTT
NA	TRBV7-6	NA	TRBJ2-5	CASSLGVEASWYF	TGTGCCAGCAGCTTAGGGGTGGAGGCCAGCTGGTACTTC
NA	TRBV7-2	NA	TRBJ1-1	CASSRQMNTEAFF	TGTGCCAGCAGTCGGCAGATGAACACTGAAGCTTTCTTT
NA	TRBV30	TRBD1	TRBJ1-5	CAWGRTGHNQPQHF	TGTGCCTGGGGACGGACAGGGCACAATCAGCCCCAGCATTTT
few	TRBV29-1	NA	TRBJ2-7	CSATAGLGVHEQYF	TGCAGTGCAACAGCGGGCTTGGGCGTCCACGAGCAGTACTTC
NA	TRBV10-3	NA	TRBJ2-4	CAIGSGNIQYF	TGTGCCATCGGGTCAGGAAACATTCAGTACTTC
NA	TRBV29-1	TRBD1	TRBJ2-7	CSVQQGVYEQYF	TGCAGCGTTCAGCAGGGGGTCTACGAGCAGTACTTC
NA	TRBV5-6	NA	TRBJ2-5	CASSLQGPETQYF	TGTGCCAGCAGCTTGCAGGGACCAGAGACCCAGTACTTC
NA	TRBV7-9	TRBD1	TRBJ2-7	CASSPRTGGYDEQYF	TGTGCCAGCAGCCCCCGGACAGGGGGTTATGACGAGCAGTACTTC
NA	TRBV28	NA	TRBJ2-7	CASTRSPYYEQYF	TGTGCCAGCACTCGCAGTCCCTACTACGAGCAGTACTTC
NA	TRBV4-3	NA	TRBJ2-7	CASEQYEQYF	TGCGCCAGCGAACAGTACGAGCAGTACTTC
NA	TRBV30	NA	TRBJ1-1	CAWRAGAVTEAFF	TGTGCCTGGAGGGCAGGGGCGGTAACTGAAGCTTTCTTT
NA	TRBV19	NA	TRBJ1-5	CASSINTQRQHF	TGTGCCAGTAGTATTAACACTCAGCGCCAGCATTTT
NA	TRBV5-6	NA	TRBJ2-1	CASSSLDSYNEQFF	TGTGCCAGCAGCTCCCTGGACTCTTACAATGAGCAGTTCTTC
few	TRBV29-1	TRBD2	TRBJ2-1	CSAGREESYNEQFF	TGCAGCGCCGGCCGGGAGGAGTCCTACAATGAGCAGTTCTTC
NA	TRBV4-3	NA	TRBJ2-2	CASSQFHGASNTGELFF	TGCGCCAGCAGCCAGTTCCATGGGGCCTCGAACACCGGGGAGCTGTTTTTT
NA	TRBV29-1	NA	TRBJ2-5	CSVKYQGGTETQYF	TGCAGCGTGAAGTATCAGGGGGGGACGGAGACCCAGTACTTC
NA	TRBV7-9	NA	TRBJ2-5	CASSPGTPYQETQYF	TGTGCCAGCAGCCCCGGGACACCGTACCAAGAGACCCAGTACTTC
NA	TRBV30	NA	TRBJ2-7	CAGGLTYEQYF	TGTGCCGGGGGGTTAACCTACGAGCAGTACTTC
many	TRBV19	NA	TRBJ1-4	CASSMSQLATNEKLFF	TGTGCCAGTAGTATGAGCCAGCTGGCAACTAATGAAAAACTGTTTTTT
NA	TRBV29-1	NA	TRBJ2-2	CSVGVSGELFF	TGCAGCGTTGGGGTTTCCGGGGAGCTGTTTTTT
few	TRBV7-2	NA	TRBJ2-5	CASSLTTKETQYF	TGTGCCAGCAGCTTGACAACGAAAGAGACCCAGTACTTC
NA	TRBV23-1	NA	TRBJ2-7	CASSQTYACNEQYF	TGCGCCAGCAGTCAAACCTACGCGTGCAACGAGCAGTACTTC
NA	TRBV20-1	NA	TRBJ2-1	CSAKGLKQFF	TGCAGTGCCAAGGGTTTAAAGCAGTTCTTC
few	TRBV5-1	NA	TRBJ2-1	CASSSNLADEQFF	TGCGCCAGCAGCTCCAACCTAGCCGATGAGCAGTTCTTC
NA	TRBV5-4	TRBD1	TRBJ2-3	CASSELTGPDTQYF	TGTGCCAGCAGCGAACTGACAGGGCCAGATACGCAGTATTTT
NA	TRBV2	NA	TRBJ2-1	CASTPLASIEQFF	TGTGCCAGCACCCCGCTAGCGTCGATTGAGCAGTTCTTC
NA	TRBV29-1	TRBD2	TRBJ2-1	CSVTGLAGGYYNEQFF	TGCAGCGTTACCGGACTAGCGGGAGGGTACTACAATGAGCAGTTCTTC
NA	TRBV5-1	TRBD2	TRBJ2-3	CASSATSGGLTDTQYF	TGCGCCAGCAGCGCGACTAGCGGGGGCCTCACAGATACGCAGTATTTT
few	TRBV29-1	NA	TRBJ2-7	CRSAGGQYF	TGCAGGTCCGCCGGGGGGCAATACTTC
few	TRBV27	NA	TRBJ1-1	CASRPVDRSNTEAFF	TGTGCCAGCAGACCAGTCGACAGATCGAACACTGAAGCTTTCTTT
NA	TRBV2	TRBD2	TRBJ2-2	CASRVRGGLTGELFF	TGTGCCAGCAGAGTGCGGGGGGGCCTCACCGGGGAGCTGTTTTTT
NA	TRBV18	TRBD1	TRBJ2-7	CASSPHDGGTGVIGQYF	TGTGCCAGCTCACCACACGACGGCGGGACAGGGGTGATAGGGCAGTACTTC